This T cell receptor (beta chain) was identified in a study of T cell responses to AZD1222 COVID-19 vaccine. Study-wide points: Seropositive at baseline were only a handful of AZD1222 recipients. Repertoires in all cases were sampled only once the peak T cell response had passed. There were vaccine-associated CD4 TCRs across spike, dominant at 160-218 and 743-854.

V lost 5 bases and J lost 3; bases outside the gene matches: 4. CDR1 is SGHNT and CDR2 is YYREEE in the germline V gene (reference sequence). The CDR3 is made up of 13 amino acids. In regard to this clone: What it recognizes is unknown.

Profiling relied on immunoSEQ multiplex PCR, and the TCRdb table lists in-frame clones only, not all of them. The sample holds 130,000 or so clones; more than 70% are singletons and the top ten take under 3.5%. The chain couples TRBV5-4 to TRBJ2-5; 7 bases align to TRBD1. This TCR derives from an adult in good health. The material was peripheral blood, obtained on day 0 of AZD1222 vaccination. The CDR3: CASRFDREETQYF. The CDR3 DNA is TGTGCCAGCAGGTTCGACAGGGAAGAGACCCAGTACTTC. The variable domain in full, with the rest retrieved from reference TRBV5-4 and TRBJ2-5, is ETGVTQSPTHLIKTRGQQVTLRCSSQSGHNTVSWYQQALGQGPQFIFQYYREEENGRGNFPPRFSGLQFPNYSSELNVNALELDDSALYLCASRFDREETQYFGPGTRLLVL.